Listed below are T cell receptor beta chains from one sample, sequenced in a study of blood T cell repertoires in COVID-19. Sequencing used immunoSEQ multiplex PCR; TCRdb keeps in-frame clones, though not all of them. The repertoire holds about 180,000 clones, with about four fifths as singletons. Sequencing input: peripheral blood. These receptors all come from a woman between 70 and 85 years old with acute or convalescent COVID-19. Both conserved end residues are part of each CDR3. The D gene is left open where the match is weak. The size field is filled for only some rows; it gives once, few, many or a size class.

cdr3_aa,cdr3_nt,clone_size,j_call,d_call,v_call
CASSQDMALNTEAFF,TGCGCCAGCAGCCAAGATATGGCTTTGAACACTGAAGCTTTCTTT,.,TRBJ1-1,.,TRBV4-3
CASTAGPNYGYTF,TGTGCCAGCACGGCGGGACCTAACTATGGCTACACCTTC,.,TRBJ1-2,.,TRBV2
CASSVGTGPTDTQYF,TGTGCCAGCAGCGTAGGGACAGGGCCCACAGATACGCAGTATTTT,.,TRBJ2-3,TRBD1,TRBV9
CASNSHYSGLDDSYEQYF,TGTGCCAGCAACTCCCATTATAGCGGGCTTGATGACTCCTACGAGCAGTACTTC,.,TRBJ2-7,TRBD2,TRBV28
CSVRRASGDSYEQYF,TGCAGCGTACGCCGCGCTAGCGGGGATAGCTACGAGCAGTACTTC,.,TRBJ2-7,TRBD2,TRBV29-1
CASSFGLLLTGETQYF,TGTGCCAGCAGCTTCGGACTGTTACTAACGGGAGAGACCCAGTACTTC,few,TRBJ2-5,.,TRBV6-2/TRBV6-3
CASSPGLAYGEQYF,TGCGCCAGCAGCCCGGGACTAGCGTACGGCGAGCAGTACTTC,.,TRBJ2-7,TRBD2,TRBV4-3
CASRKVGQFDYGYTF,TGTGCCAGTAGGAAAGTTGGGCAGTTCGACTATGGCTACACCTTC,.,TRBJ1-2,.,TRBV19
CASSPNAVGRNSDTQYF,TGTGCCAGCTCACCAAACGCAGTAGGGAGGAATTCGGATACGCAGTATTTT,.,TRBJ2-3,.,TRBV18
CASSLILDYEQFF,TGTGCCAGTAGCTTAATTCTAGACTATGAGCAGTTCTTC,.,TRBJ2-1,.,TRBV19
CASSLEVRGGTDTQYF,TGTGCCAGCAGCTTAGAGGTCCGAGGTGGCACAGATACGCAGTATTTT,once,TRBJ2-3,.,TRBV7-2
CASSATGYYGYTF,TGTGCCAGCAGCGCCACAGGGTATTATGGCTACACCTTC,few,TRBJ1-2,.,TRBV7-9
CASSELSQTQYF,TGTGCCAGCAGTGAACTATCCCAGACCCAGTACTTC,.,TRBJ2-5,.,TRBV6-1
CASSYGDYFTGELFF,TGTGCCAGCAGCTACGGAGACTACTTCACCGGGGAGCTGTTTTTT,.,TRBJ2-2,.,TRBV7-9
CASSNRDRANTEAFF,TGTGCCAGTAGTAACCGGGACAGGGCGAACACTGAAGCTTTCTTT,.,TRBJ1-1,TRBD1,TRBV19
CASSYSEGAIYGYTF,TGTGCCAGCAGTTACTCGGAGGGGGCAATCTATGGCTACACCTTC,.,TRBJ1-2,TRBD1,TRBV6-5
CASSIRTGGKSPLHF,TGTGCCAGTAGTATAAGGACAGGGGGGAAATCACCCCTCCACTTT,.,TRBJ1-6,TRBD1,TRBV19
CASSQGRNTEAFF,TGTGCCAGCAGCCAAGGCAGGAACACTGAAGCTTTCTTT,.,TRBJ1-1,.,TRBV14
CASSWPGTGVNYGYTF,TGTGCCAGCAGTTGGCCCGGGACAGGGGTGAACTATGGCTACACCTTC,.,TRBJ1-2,TRBD1,TRBV28
CASSQVSPRDTEAFF,TGCGCCAGCAGCCAAGTAAGCCCTCGCGACACTGAAGCTTTCTTT,.,TRBJ1-1,.,TRBV4-3
CASSTGTSFDEQYF,TGTGCCAGCAGTACCGGGACTAGCTTCGACGAGCAGTACTTC,.,TRBJ2-7,TRBD2,TRBV2
CASSSQGNENSLLHF,TGTGCCAGTAGTAGCCAGGGGAATGAAAATTCACTCCTCCACTTT,.,TRBJ1-6,.,TRBV19
CASSPGTTTGELFF,TGCGCCAGCAGCCCCGGGACAACAACCGGGGAGCTGTTTTTT,.,TRBJ2-2,.,TRBV4-3
CASSLQGYEQYF,TGTGCCAGCAGCTTACAGGGCTACGAGCAGTACTTC,.,TRBJ2-7,.,TRBV7-2
CASSRGGAGKDTEAFF,TGTGCCAGCTCAAGAGGGGGTGCGGGCAAGGACACTGAAGCTTTCTTT,few,TRBJ1-1,.,TRBV18
CASSPGGERMTLHF,TGTGCCAGCTCACCGGGGGGGGAGCGTATGACCCTCCACTTT,once,TRBJ1-6,.,TRBV18
CSASPTGLQETQYF,TGCAGTGCTAGTCCGACAGGGCTCCAAGAGACCCAGTACTTC,.,TRBJ2-5,TRBD1,TRBV20-1
CSASWVDRVAFF,TGCAGTGCTAGTTGGGTCGACAGGGTAGCTTTCTTT,.,TRBJ1-1,TRBD1,TRBV20-1
CASSLEVGQGHEQYF,TGCGCCAGCAGCCTCGAGGTTGGGCAGGGCCACGAGCAGTACTTC,.,TRBJ2-7,.,TRBV5-1
CASRPSGRDTGELFF,TGTGCCAGCAGGCCTAGCGGGAGGGACACCGGGGAGCTGTTTTTT,few,TRBJ2-2,TRBD2,TRBV14
CASSLNVAGFTDTQYF,TGTGCCAGCAGCTTAAATGTAGCGGGGTTCACAGATACGCAGTATTTT,.,TRBJ2-3,TRBD2,TRBV7-2
CAWKLPGGHTQYF,TGTGCCTGGAAACTTCCGGGAGGTCATACGCAGTATTTT,.,TRBJ2-3,TRBD2,TRBV30
CASSSRQGPYNEQFF,TGTGCCAGCAGCTCCCGACAGGGCCCCTACAATGAGCAGTTCTTC,.,TRBJ2-1,TRBD1,TRBV7-9